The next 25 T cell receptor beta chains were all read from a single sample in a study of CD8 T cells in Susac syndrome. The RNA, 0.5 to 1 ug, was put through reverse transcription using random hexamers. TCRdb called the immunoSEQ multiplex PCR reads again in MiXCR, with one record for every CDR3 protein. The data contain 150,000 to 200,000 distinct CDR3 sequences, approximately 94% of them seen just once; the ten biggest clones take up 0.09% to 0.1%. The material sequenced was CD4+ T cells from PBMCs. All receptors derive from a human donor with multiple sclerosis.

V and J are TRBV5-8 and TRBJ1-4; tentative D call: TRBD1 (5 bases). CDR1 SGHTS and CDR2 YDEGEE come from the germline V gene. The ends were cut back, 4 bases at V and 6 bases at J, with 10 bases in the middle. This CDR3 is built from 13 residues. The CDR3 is CASSVGLDEKLFF. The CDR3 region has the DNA TGTGCCAGCAGCGTGGGACTCGATGAAAAACTGTTTTTT.

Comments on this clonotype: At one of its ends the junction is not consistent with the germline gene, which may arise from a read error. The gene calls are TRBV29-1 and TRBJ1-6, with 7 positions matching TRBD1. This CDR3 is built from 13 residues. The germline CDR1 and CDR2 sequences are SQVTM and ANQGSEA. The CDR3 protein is CSGSRGENSPLHF. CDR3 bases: TGCAGCGGGTCCAGGGGGGAGAATTCCCCCCTCCACTTT.

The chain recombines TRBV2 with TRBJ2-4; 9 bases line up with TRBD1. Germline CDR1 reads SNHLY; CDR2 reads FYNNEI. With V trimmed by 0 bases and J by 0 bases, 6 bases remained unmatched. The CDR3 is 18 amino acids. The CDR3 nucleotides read TGTGCCAGCAGTGAAGCACTCCGGGACAGGGCAGCCAAAAACATTCAGTACTTC. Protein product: CASSEALRDRAAKNIQYF.

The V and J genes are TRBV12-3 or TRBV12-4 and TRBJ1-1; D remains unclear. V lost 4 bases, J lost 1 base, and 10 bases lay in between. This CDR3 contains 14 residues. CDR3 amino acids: CASSSGPANTEAFF. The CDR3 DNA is TGTGCCAGCAGTTCCGGACCGGCGAACACTGAAGCTTTCTTT.

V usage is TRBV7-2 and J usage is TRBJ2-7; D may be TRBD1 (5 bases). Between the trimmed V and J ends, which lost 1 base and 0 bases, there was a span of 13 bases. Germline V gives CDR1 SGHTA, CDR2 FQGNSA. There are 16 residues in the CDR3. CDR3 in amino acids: CASSLVGVAVSYEQYF. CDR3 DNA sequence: TGTGCCAGCAGCTTAGTAGGGGTTGCAGTCTCCTACGAGCAGTACTTC.

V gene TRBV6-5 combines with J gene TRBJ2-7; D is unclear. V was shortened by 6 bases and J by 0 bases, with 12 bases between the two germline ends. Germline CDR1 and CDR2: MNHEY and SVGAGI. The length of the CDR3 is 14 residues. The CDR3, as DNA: TGTGCCAGCAGCCAAGCACGGGTCTCCTACGAGCAGTACTTC. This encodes CASSQARVSYEQYF.

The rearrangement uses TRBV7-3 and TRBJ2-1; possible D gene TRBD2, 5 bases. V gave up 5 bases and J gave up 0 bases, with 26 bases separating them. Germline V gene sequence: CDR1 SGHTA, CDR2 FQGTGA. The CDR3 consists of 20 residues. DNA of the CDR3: TGTGCCAGCAGCCTATACGCCGGTGGGGAATTAGGGAGCTCCTACAATGAGCAGTTCTTC. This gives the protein CASSLYAGGELGSSYNEQFF.

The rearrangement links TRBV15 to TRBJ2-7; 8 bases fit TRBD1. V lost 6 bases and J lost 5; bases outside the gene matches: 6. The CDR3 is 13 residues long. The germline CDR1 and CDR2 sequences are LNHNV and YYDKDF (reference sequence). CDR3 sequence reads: CATSPDRGDEQYF. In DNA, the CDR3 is TGTGCCACCAGTCCAGACAGGGGCGACGAGCAGTACTTC.

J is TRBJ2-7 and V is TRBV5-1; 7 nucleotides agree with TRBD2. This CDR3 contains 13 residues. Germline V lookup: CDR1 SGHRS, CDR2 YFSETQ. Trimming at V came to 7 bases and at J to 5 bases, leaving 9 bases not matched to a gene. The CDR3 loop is CASRNLGGNEQYF. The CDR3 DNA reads TGCGCCAGCCGCAACCTCGGGGGGAACGAGCAGTACTTC.

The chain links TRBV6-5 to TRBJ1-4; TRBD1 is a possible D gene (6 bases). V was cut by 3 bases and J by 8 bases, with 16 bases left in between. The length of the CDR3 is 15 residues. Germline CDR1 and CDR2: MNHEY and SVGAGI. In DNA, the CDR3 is TGTGCCAGCAGTTATGGTTTCGGGGGGCGGGAAAAACTGTTTTTT. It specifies CASSYGFGGREKLFF.

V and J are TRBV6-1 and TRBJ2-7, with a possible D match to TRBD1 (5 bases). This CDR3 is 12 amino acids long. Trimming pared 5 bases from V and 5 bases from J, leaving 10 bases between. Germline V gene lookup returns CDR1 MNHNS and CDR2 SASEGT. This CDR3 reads CASSPLGDEQYF. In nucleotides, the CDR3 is TGTGCCAGCAGTCCTCTAGGGGACGAGCAGTACTTC.

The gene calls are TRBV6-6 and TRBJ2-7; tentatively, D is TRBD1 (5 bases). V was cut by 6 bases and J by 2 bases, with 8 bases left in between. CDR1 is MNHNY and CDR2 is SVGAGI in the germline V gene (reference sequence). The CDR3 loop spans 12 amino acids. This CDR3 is CASRQGTYEQYF. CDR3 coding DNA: TGTGCCAGCAGGCAGGGAACCTACGAGCAGTACTTC.

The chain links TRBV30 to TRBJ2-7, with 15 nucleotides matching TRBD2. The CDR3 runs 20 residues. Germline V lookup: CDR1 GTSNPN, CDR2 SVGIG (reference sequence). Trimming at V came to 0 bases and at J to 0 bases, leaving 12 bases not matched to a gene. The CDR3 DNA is TGTGCCTGGAGTGTACCCTGGACCGGGACTAGCGGGAGGTTCTCCTACGAGCAGTACTTC. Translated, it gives CAWSVPWTGTSGRFSYEQYF. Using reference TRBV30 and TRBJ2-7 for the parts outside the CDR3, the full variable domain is SQTIHQWPATLVQPVGSPLSLECTVEGTSNPNLYWYRQAAGRGLQLLFYSVGIGQISSEVPQNLSASRPQDRQFILSSKKLLLSDSGFYLCAWSVPWTGTSGRFSYEQYFGPGTRLTVT.

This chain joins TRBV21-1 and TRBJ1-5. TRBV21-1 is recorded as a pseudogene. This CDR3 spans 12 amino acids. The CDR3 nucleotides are TGTGCCAGCAGCAAAGATAGGCGGCCCCAGCATTTT. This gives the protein CASSKDRRPQHF.

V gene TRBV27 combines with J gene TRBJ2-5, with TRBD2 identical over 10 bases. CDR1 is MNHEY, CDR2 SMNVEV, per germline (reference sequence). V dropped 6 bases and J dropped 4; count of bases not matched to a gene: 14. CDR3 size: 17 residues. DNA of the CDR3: TGTGCCAGCAGCCCCTCTCCTAGCGGGAGTTGGACAGAGACCCAGTACTTC. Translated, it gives CASSPSPSGSWTETQYF.

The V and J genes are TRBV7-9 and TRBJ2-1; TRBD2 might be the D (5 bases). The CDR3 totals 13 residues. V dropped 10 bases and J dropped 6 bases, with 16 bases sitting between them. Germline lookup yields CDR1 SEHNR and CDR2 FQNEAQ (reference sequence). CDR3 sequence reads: CATGGGGANEQFF. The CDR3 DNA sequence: TGTGCCACCGGAGGAGGAGGCGCCAATGAGCAGTTCTTC.

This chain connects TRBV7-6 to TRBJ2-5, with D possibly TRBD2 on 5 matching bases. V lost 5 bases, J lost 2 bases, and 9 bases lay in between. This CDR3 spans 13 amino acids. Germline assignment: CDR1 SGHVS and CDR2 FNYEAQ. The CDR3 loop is CASSRTVQETQYF. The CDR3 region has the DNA TGTGCCAGCAGCCGGACTGTACAAGAGACCCAGTACTTC.

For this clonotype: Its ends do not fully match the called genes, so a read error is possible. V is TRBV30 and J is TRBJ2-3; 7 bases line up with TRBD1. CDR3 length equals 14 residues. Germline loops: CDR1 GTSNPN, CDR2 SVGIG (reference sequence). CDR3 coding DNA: TGTGCCTGGAGCTTCGTTGGTGGGACAGTTACGCAGTATTTT. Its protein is CAWSFVGGTVTQYF.

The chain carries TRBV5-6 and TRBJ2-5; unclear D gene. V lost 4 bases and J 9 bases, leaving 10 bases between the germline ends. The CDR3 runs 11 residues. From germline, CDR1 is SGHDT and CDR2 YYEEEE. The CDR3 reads CASSNQLAQYF. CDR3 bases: TGTGCCAGCAGCAATCAGTTAGCCCAGTACTTC.

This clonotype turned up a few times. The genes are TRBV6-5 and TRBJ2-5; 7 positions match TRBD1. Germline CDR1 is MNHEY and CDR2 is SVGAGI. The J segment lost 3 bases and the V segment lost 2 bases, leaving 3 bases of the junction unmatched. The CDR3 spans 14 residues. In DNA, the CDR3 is TGTGCCAGCAGTTACCGGGACAGCGAAGAGACCCAGTACTTC. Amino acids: CASSYRDSEETQYF.

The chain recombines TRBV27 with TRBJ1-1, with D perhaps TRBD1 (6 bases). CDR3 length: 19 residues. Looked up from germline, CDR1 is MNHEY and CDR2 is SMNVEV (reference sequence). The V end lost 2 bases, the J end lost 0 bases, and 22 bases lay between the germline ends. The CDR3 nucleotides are TGTGCCAGCAGTTTAGTCGGGGGCTCGGCAAGATACATGAACACTGAAGCTTTCTTT. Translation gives CASSLVGGSARYMNTEAFF.

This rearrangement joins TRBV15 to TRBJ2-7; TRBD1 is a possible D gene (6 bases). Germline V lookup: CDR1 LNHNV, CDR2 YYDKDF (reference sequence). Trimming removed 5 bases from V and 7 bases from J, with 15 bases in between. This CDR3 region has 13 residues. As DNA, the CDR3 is TGTGCCACCAGCCGGGACACCGTTGGGGAGCAGTACTTC. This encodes CATSRDTVGEQYF.

The CDR3 DNA sequence: TGCAGCGTTGAACGGGATAACTATGGCTACACCTTC. Its translation is CSVERDNYGYTF. The genes are TRBV29-1 and TRBJ1-2; D remains ambiguous. CDR1 is SQVTM and CDR2 is ANQGSEA in the germline V gene. Deletions cut 2 bases from V and 1 base from J, with 5 bases between. The CDR3 contains 12 residues.

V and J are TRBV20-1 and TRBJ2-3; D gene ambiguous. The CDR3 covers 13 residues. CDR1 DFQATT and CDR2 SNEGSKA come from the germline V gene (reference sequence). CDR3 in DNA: TGCAGCGCTCCCGCGAGACCCGCAGATACGCAGTATTTT. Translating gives CSAPARPADTQYF.

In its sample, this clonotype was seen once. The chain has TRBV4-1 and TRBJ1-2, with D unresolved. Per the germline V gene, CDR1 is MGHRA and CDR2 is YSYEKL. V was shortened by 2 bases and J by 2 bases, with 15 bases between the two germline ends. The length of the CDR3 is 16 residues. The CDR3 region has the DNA TGCGCCAGCAGCCAACCGGGCAGGACGAGAAACTATGGCTACACCTTC. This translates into CASSQPGRTRNYGYTF.